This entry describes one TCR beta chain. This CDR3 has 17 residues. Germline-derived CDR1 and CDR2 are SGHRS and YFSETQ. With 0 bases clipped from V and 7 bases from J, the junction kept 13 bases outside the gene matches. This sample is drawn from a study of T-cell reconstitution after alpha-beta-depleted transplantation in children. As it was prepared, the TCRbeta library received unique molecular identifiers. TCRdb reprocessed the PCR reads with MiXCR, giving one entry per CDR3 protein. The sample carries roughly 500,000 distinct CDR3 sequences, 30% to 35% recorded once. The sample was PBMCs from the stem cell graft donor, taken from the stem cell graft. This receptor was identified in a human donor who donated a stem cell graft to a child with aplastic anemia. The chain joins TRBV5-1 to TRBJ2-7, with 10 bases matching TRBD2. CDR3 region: CASSLEVTSGILAEQYF. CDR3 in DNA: TGCGCCAGCAGCTTGGAAGTAACTAGCGGGATTCTGGCGGAGCAGTACTTC.